This T cell receptor beta chain emerged from a study of blood T cell repertoires in COVID-19. CDR1 is KGHDR and CDR2 is SFDVKD in the germline V gene. V dropped 5 bases and J dropped 6; count of bases not matched to a gene: 3. The CDR3 totals 14 residues. The table came from immunoSEQ multiplex PCR; TCRdb's copy has only in-frame clones and leaves some out. The table records about 150,000 clones, around 86% of them present only once. The sequencing input was peripheral blood. This clonotype originated in a woman in her fifties or sixties with active or convalescent COVID-19. V gene TRBV24-1 combines with J gene TRBJ1-5; 10 bases agree with TRBD1. This CDR3 is CATSGTGGGQPQHF. The CDR3 region has the DNA TGTGCCACCAGTGGGACAGGGGGTGGTCAGCCCCAGCATTTT.